The clone carrying this TCR beta chain turned up a few times. Antigen specificity is unknown. This entry belongs to a study of shared clonotypes between healthy human individuals. Study background: There were three CD4 naive, three CD4 memory, two CD8 naive and one CD8 memory plates per donor.

Sequencing was performed with immunoSEQ multiplex PCR; in TCRdb, only in-frame clones are kept and a portion is missing. The data contain 850,000 to 1,200,000 clones, roughly 70% of them singletons. Study-wide points: Memory subsets had estimated richness that was generally smaller than that of naive subsets. A handful of donors held around 5% of naive CD4 clonotypes in common.

There are 13 residues in the CDR3. CDR1 and CDR2 from the germline V gene are SGHDT and YYEEEE. Trimming cost V 4 bases and J 0 bases, with 7 bases left between them. Donors included only healthy HIV-negative adults lacking recent acute infections or vaccinations. The sample taken for sequencing was memory CD4+ T cells sorted from blood. Subset here: CD45RA-negative fraction. V is TRBV5-6 and J is TRBJ1-1; D is ambiguous. The TCR comes from a man younger than 30 in good health. The CDR3 DNA reads as TGTGCCAGCAGCCTGTGGGTGAACACTGAAGCTTTCTTT. It is translated as CASSLWVNTEAFF.